A selection of T cell receptor beta chains follows, all from one sample in a study of Ad26.COV2.S vaccination and SARS-CoV-2 variants. Using immunoSEQ multiplex PCR, the repertoire was profiled, and TCRdb retains in-frame clones only, with some absent. The sample shows about 480,000 clones, roughly 85% of them seen only once. Sample: peripheral blood, taken in a trial of Ad26.COV2.S vaccine versus placebo. Receptor source: a person aged 18-60 years who received the Ad26.COV2.S COVID-19 vaccine or a placebo. The CDR3 runs from the conserved cysteine through the conserved F or W. Each record gives: V gene, J gene, CDR3 length, clone size, D gene, CDR3 DNA, CDR3 protein. The D gene is left open where the match is weak. Clone sizes are given selectively: once, few, many, or a class where the clone is expanded.

>TRBV5-6|TRBJ2-6|15|-|-
TGTGCCAGCAGCTTCCTACAATCTGGGGCCAACGTCCTGACTTTC
CASSFLQSGANVLTF
>TRBV27|TRBJ2-7|14|-|TRBD2
TGTGCCAGCAGGGCTAGCGGGAGGGCCTACGAGCAGTACTTC
CASRASGRAYEQYF
>TRBV4-2|TRBJ2-1|16|once|TRBD2
TGTGCCAGCAGCCAAGATCGGGGGGTCTACGCCAATGAGCAGTTCTTC
CASSQDRGVYANEQFF
>TRBV6-6|TRBJ1-2|12|-|-
TGTGCCAGCAGTTACTCTGAGGGGGGCTACACCTTC
CASSYSEGGYTF
>TRBV29-1|TRBJ1-2|11|-|-
TGCAGCTTCGCCCGGGGGGGTTTCCACACCTTC
CSFARGGFHTF
>TRBV27|TRBJ1-6|15|-|TRBD1
TGTGCCAGCAGTTTATGGGCAGGGGGAGATTCACCCCTCCACTTT
CASSLWAGGDSPLHF
>TRBV7-2|TRBJ2-7|14|-|-
TGTGCCAGCAGCTTAAAGTGGATGCTGTACGAGCAGTACTTC
CASSLKWMLYEQYF
>TRBV20-1|TRBJ2-7|11|-|-
TGCAGTGCTAGGGGAGGTTACGAGCAGTACTTC
CSARGGYEQYF
>TRBV6-4|TRBJ2-5|12|-|-
TGTGCCAGACAGGGTTTCCAAGAGACCCAGTACTTC
CARQGFQETQYF
>TRBV23-1|TRBJ2-1|15|-|TRBD2
TGCGCCAGCAGTCAACTAGCGGGAGGGGGCAGTGAGCAGTTCTTC
CASSQLAGGGSEQFF
>TRBV6-2/TRBV6-3|TRBJ1-5|17|-|-
TGTGCCAGCAGTTACTCGATGGGTGGCCTCAGCAATCAGCCCCAGCATTTT
CASSYSMGGLSNQPQHF
>TRBV6-1|TRBJ2-7|16|-|TRBD1
TGTGCCAGCAGTGAAGCATCGACAGGGGCGCTGCGCGAGCAGTACTTC
CASSEASTGALREQYF
>TRBV5-6|TRBJ1-2|15|-|-
TGTGCCAGCAGCACCCGCCGCGGTCTTAGCTATGGCTACACCTTC
CASSTRRGLSYGYTF
>TRBV11-2|TRBJ1-3|17|-|TRBD1
TGTGCCAGCAGCTTAGTACCCCAGGGGGTGACTGGAAACACCATATATTTT
CASSLVPQGVTGNTIYF
>TRBV7-2|TRBJ2-7|16|few|-
TGTGCCAGCAGCTTAGTGGGGGGCGGTAGTTCCTACGAGCAGTACTTC
CASSLVGGGSSYEQYF
>TRBV6-5|TRBJ2-7|14|-|-
TGTGCCAGCAGTTATACCGGGTCCGCCTACGAGCAGTACTTC
CASSYTGSAYEQYF
>TRBV5-5|TRBJ2-1|16|-|-
TGTGCCAGCAGCTTGGGGGACCGCCGCACCTACAATGAGCAGTTCTTC
CASSLGDRRTYNEQFF
>TRBV7-8|TRBJ1-5|15|-|TRBD1
TGTGCCAGCAGCTTAGAAACAGGGGACGGACAGCCCCAGCATTTT
CASSLETGDGQPQHF
>TRBV19|TRBJ2-1|16|once|TRBD2
TGTGCCAGTAGTATGAGGCTAGCGGGAACCTACAATGAGCAGTTCTTC
CASSMRLAGTYNEQFF
>TRBV18|TRBJ2-7|15|-|TRBD2
TGTGCCAGCTCACCCCGGACTAGCGGAACCTACGAGCAGTACTTC
CASSPRTSGTYEQYF
>TRBV7-3|TRBJ2-3|15|-|TRBD2
TGTGCCAGCAGCCTTAGCGGGAGGGCCACAGATACGCAGTATTTT
CASSLSGRATDTQYF
>TRBV19|TRBJ2-2|11|-|-
TGTGCCAGTGCGGGCACCGGGGAGCTGTTTTTT
CASAGTGELFF
>TRBV2|TRBJ1-3|15|-|-
TGTGCCAGCAGTGAAGAGAGAAACTCTGGAAACACCATATATTTT
CASSEERNSGNTIYF
>TRBV4-1|TRBJ2-5|15|-|TRBD2
TGCGCCAGCAGCCTGGGACTAGCGGGAGGAGAGACCCAGTACTTC
CASSLGLAGGETQYF
>TRBV20-1|TRBJ1-2|11|-|-
TGCAGTGCTAGAACTGGGAGTGGCTACACCTTC
CSARTGSGYTF
>TRBV5-4|TRBJ2-1|11|once|-
TGTGCCAGCAGCTCCGGACTCGAGCAGTTCTTC
CASSSGLEQFF
>TRBV10-3|TRBJ1-1|14|-|-
TGTGCCATGAGCCTGAATAGGGAAAGCACTGAAGCTTTCTTT
CAMSLNRESTEAFF
>TRBV4-1|TRBJ1-6|14|-|-
TGCGCCAGCAGCCAAGAGAGGAGACAGGCACCCCTCCACTTT
CASSQERRQAPLHF
>TRBV27|TRBJ2-3|15|-|TRBD1
TGTGCCAGCAAACCGGGACAGGGTAGCACAGATACGCAGTATTTT
CASKPGQGSTDTQYF
>TRBV28|TRBJ2-7|14|-|-
TGTGCCAGCAGTTTACCAGGGGACGCCTACGAGCAGTACTTC
CASSLPGDAYEQYF
>TRBV20-1|TRBJ1-1|12|-|-
TGCAGTGCTAGTCCCATGAACACTGAAGCTTTCTTT
CSASPMNTEAFF